This T cell receptor (beta chain) was identified during a study of CD8+ T cells in alopecia areata. After isolation, RNA underwent reverse transcription to generate cDNA as the sequencing template. Profiled with immunoSEQ multiplex PCR; TCRdb holds only in-frame clones, not every one. The sample holds about 140,000 clones, about four fifths seen once. Deletions cut 8 bases from V and 8 bases from J, with 21 bases between. The CDR3 is made up of 14 amino acids. From germline, CDR1 is MGHRA and CDR2 YSYEKL. Treatment described: oral pan-JAK inhibitor, 5-10 mg twice daily. The source material was CD8+ T cells sorted from blood, sampled at week 4, from a patient treated with tofacitinib. This sequence originates from a human donor with alopecia areata. The V gene is TRBV4-1, the J gene TRBJ1-1, with D hard to call. The CDR3 DNA follows: TGCGCCAGCTACCTATCCCCCGGGAGTCCCGAAGCTTTCTTT. As protein: CASYLSPGSPEAFF.